This T cell receptor (beta chain) was sequenced during a study of shared clonotypes between healthy human individuals. CD45RO-negative, CCR7-positively selected cells formed the naive CD8 fraction, excluding terminally differentiated effector memory CD45RA+ cells. Only Caucasian adults living in Nashville, Tennessee made up the donor group. Turning to this clone: Its antigen is still unknown. At the DNA level, this CDR3 is encoded by other sequences in the same sample as well.

This CDR3 is built from 13 residues. Unmatched junction bases numbered 5, after V lost 5 bases and J lost 4 bases. The V gene's germline CDR1 is MNHEY and CDR2 SMNVEV (reference sequence). The assay was immunoSEQ multiplex PCR, and TCRdb's table has in-frame clones only and misses some. Of around 1.9 million clones detected, roughly 91% appear once; the ten largest clones hold roughly 1.7%. General study results and limits: Rarefaction curves obtained for sorted subsets showed sequencing incomplete despite large depth.

This receptor was taken from a man between 18 and 35 years old in good health. Some clones in this sample may be carry-over from other donors' samples. Sequences were obtained from naive CD8+ T cells from PBMCs. This sequence joins TRBV27 and TRBJ2-7; TRBD1 matches at 7 bases. This CDR3 reads CASSTRTGYEQYF. As DNA, the CDR3 is TGTGCCAGCAGTACCCGGACAGGATACGAGCAGTACTTC.